The next 27 T cell receptor beta chains were all read from a single sample in a study of shared clonotypes between healthy human individuals. Only in-frame clones appear in the TCRdb table, and some are missing; sequencing was by immunoSEQ multiplex PCR. The sample lists 2 million to 2.5 million clones, roughly 92% occurring once. Specimen: naive CD4+ T cells from PBMCs. Noted subset: CD45RA+ positively selected. All receptors come from a man aged 18 to 29 in good health. Some clones in this sample may be carry-over from other donors' samples.

This clone was detected once. The J gene is TRBJ2-1, the V gene TRBV28, with 15 bases that match TRBD2. CDR1 and CDR2 (germline): MDHEN, SYDVKM. The CDR3 totals 14 residues. J lost 10 bases, V lost 4 bases, and 2 bases had no gene match. The CDR3 sequence: CASSYGTSGREQFF. CDR3 sequence (DNA): TGTGCCAGCAGTTACGGGACTAGCGGGAGGGAGCAGTTCTTC.

This chain uses TRBV9 with TRBJ2-1; D gene unclear. V gave up 3 bases and J gave up 10 bases, with 11 bases separating them. The CDR3 is 12 amino acids. Germline CDR1 SGDLS, CDR2 YYNGEE. CDR3 in amino acids: CASSAGTGEQFF. CDR3 nucleotides: TGTGCCAGCAGCGCCGGTACGGGCGAGCAGTTCTTC.

This chain joins TRBV5-6 and TRBJ2-3, with D uncertain. V was clipped by 0 bases and J by 3 bases, with 11 bases between them. The CDR3 is made up of 15 amino acids. Germline CDR1 is SGHDT and CDR2 is YYEEEE. CDR3 amino acids: CASSLAGQVTDTQYF. In DNA form, the CDR3 reads TGTGCCAGCAGCTTGGCCGGGCAGGTGACAGATACGCAGTATTTT.

The chain is built from TRBV2 and TRBJ2-3, with D possibly TRBD1 on 6 matching bases. Germline CDR1 SNHLY, CDR2 FYNNEI. V was pared by 5 bases and J by 0 bases, with 12 bases between. The CDR3 runs 15 residues. The CDR3, as DNA: TGTGCCAGCAGTCCACAGGGCTTTAGCACAGATACGCAGTATTTT. Translated, it gives CASSPQGFSTDTQYF.

This chain links TRBV19 with TRBJ2-7; tentative D call: TRBD2 (6 bases). V was clipped by 8 bases and J by 4 bases, with 12 bases between them. CDR1 and CDR2 from the germline V gene are LNHDA and SQIVND (reference sequence). The CDR3 covers 12 residues. CDR3 coding DNA: TGTGCCAGTGGGCGGGAACCTTACGAGCAGTACTTC. Amino acid sequence: CASGREPYEQYF.

J is TRBJ2-5 and V is TRBV28, with D maybe TRBD2 (6 bases). The length of the CDR3 is 16 residues. V gave up 6 bases and J gave up 5 bases, with 22 bases separating them. Germline CDR1 and CDR2: MDHEN and SYDVKM. The CDR3 DNA sequence: TGTGCCAGCAGCCTTCGGTCATGGGCGGGATGGGAGACCCAGTACTTC. It encodes CASSLRSWAGWETQYF.

The CDR3 sequence is CASSSLQAGITYNEQFF. The CDR3 coding sequence is TGTGCCAGCAGCTCCCTCCAAGCGGGGATTACCTACAATGAGCAGTTCTTC. This sequence joins TRBV7-2 and TRBJ2-1, with 7 bases aligning to TRBD2. From germline, CDR1 is SGHTA and CDR2 FQGNSA. The CDR3 covers 17 residues. The V segment lost 4 bases and the J segment 2 bases; nucleotides outside the gene matches: 11.

The chain couples TRBV6-5 to TRBJ2-4, with 15 bases fitting TRBD2. This CDR3 is 15 amino acids long. Germline CDR1 and CDR2: MNHEY and SVGAGI. Losses at the gene ends were 6 bases for V and 5 bases for J; bases not matched to a gene: 2. DNA for the CDR3: TGTGCCAGCAGAGGACTAGCGGGAGGGCAAAACATTCAGTACTTC. This gives the protein CASRGLAGGQNIQYF.

J is TRBJ2-7 and V is TRBV28; perhaps TRBD1 as D (7 bases). The CDR3 runs 15 residues. Germline values: CDR1 MDHEN, CDR2 SYDVKM. V gave up 7 bases and J gave up 0 bases, with 16 bases separating them. CDR3 nucleotides: TGTGCCAGCACCACCTCGGGGGACAGCTCCTACGAGCAGTACTTC. Its translation: CASTTSGDSSYEQYF.

This rearrangement joins TRBV30 to TRBJ2-7, with D possibly being TRBD1 (5 bases). Trimming shortened V by 0 bases and J by 7 bases, and 13 bases separated the two germline ends. CDR1 is GTSNPN, CDR2 SVGIG, per germline (reference sequence). The CDR3 spans 13 residues. CDR3 loop: CAWSVGALIEQYF. The CDR3 DNA sequence: TGTGCCTGGAGTGTTGGGGCCCTGATAGAGCAGTACTTC. The full variable domain, completed using reference TRBV30 and TRBJ2-7, is SQTIHQWPATLVQPVGSPLSLECTVEGTSNPNLYWYRQAAGRGLQLLFYSVGIGQISSEVPQNLSASRPQDRQFILSSKKLLLSDSGFYLCAWSVGALIEQYFGPGTRLTVT.

The rearrangement joins TRBV30 to TRBJ2-3; 13 bases are shared with TRBD2. The CDR3 runs 17 residues. Germline V gives CDR1 GTSNPN, CDR2 SVGIG (reference sequence). The V segment lost 1 base and the J segment 4 bases; nucleotides outside the gene matches: 8. The CDR3: CAWSGPLLAGGADTQYF. In DNA form, the CDR3 reads TGTGCCTGGAGTGGGCCCCTACTAGCGGGAGGGGCAGATACGCAGTATTTT.

The V gene is TRBV27, the J gene TRBJ2-7; 9 nucleotides agree with TRBD1. The CDR3 runs to 13 residues. Germline V CDR1 and CDR2: MNHEY, SMNVEV (reference sequence). The V segment lost 5 bases and the J segment 6 bases; nucleotides outside the gene matches: 5. CDR3 DNA sequence: TGTGCCAGCAGTGTTACAGGGGGCGCCGAGCAGTACTTC. Amino acids: CASSVTGGAEQYF.

Comments on this clone: The same CDR3 can be traced to other DNA sequences in this sample. CDR3 nucleotides: TGTGCCAGCAGCTTAAGAGGCAATGAGCAGTTCTTC. Encoded protein: CASSLRGNEQFF. J is TRBJ2-1 and V is TRBV7-3; no clear D. This CDR3 comprises 12 residues. Per germline, CDR1 SGHTA and CDR2 FQGTGA. Trimming took off 1 base at V and 6 bases at J, with 4 bases between the two ends.

J is TRBJ1-1 and V is TRBV7-3, with D maybe TRBD1 (6 bases). Trimming pared 1 base from V and 1 base from J, leaving 10 bases between. The CDR3 sequence is 15 residues long. CDR1 and CDR2 from the germline V gene are SGHTA and FQGTGA. Here the CDR3 reads CASSLRGGANTEAFF. Written as DNA, the CDR3 is TGTGCCAGCAGCTTAAGAGGGGGGGCGAACACTGAAGCTTTCTTT.

The chain recombines TRBV5-1 with TRBJ2-3, with 9 positions matching TRBD2. Trimming at V came to 3 bases and at J to 2 bases, leaving 4 bases not matched to a gene. CDR3 size: 15 residues. Germline CDR1 and CDR2: SGHRS and YFSETQ. The DNA of the CDR3 is TGCGCCAGCAGCTCCCTAGCGGGACACACAGATACGCAGTATTTT. Translating gives CASSSLAGHTDTQYF.

The CDR3 coding sequence is TGTGCCAGCAGCTTTGGACAGGGGGGTTCTCCCGAGCAGTACTTC. It translates to CASSFGQGGSPEQYF. This chain connects TRBV7-9 to TRBJ2-7, with 10 bases aligning to TRBD1. Germline CDR1 is SEHNR and CDR2 is FQNEAQ (reference sequence). Losses at the gene ends were 3 bases for V and 6 bases for J; bases not matched to a gene: 8. This CDR3 spans 15 amino acids.

This chain links TRBV6-5 with TRBJ2-3; the match to TRBD2 covers 9 bases. Trimming took 2 bases from V and 5 from J; bases not matched to a gene: 2. CDR1 and CDR2 from the germline V gene are MNHEY and SVGAGI. The length of the CDR3 is 14 residues. The CDR3 sequence is CASSYQTSGDTQYF. CDR3 nucleotides: TGTGCCAGCAGTTACCAGACTAGCGGAGATACGCAGTATTTT.

The count of this clone is one. J is TRBJ2-2 and V is TRBV18, with D perhaps matching TRBD1 (6 bases). CDR1 is KGHSH and CDR2 is LQKENI in the germline V gene. The V and J ends lost 8 bases and 1 base respectively, with 17 bases between them. CDR3 size: 16 residues. The CDR3 loop reads CASRKDSQRNTGELFF. The CDR3 nucleotides read TGTGCCAGCCGAAAGGACAGTCAAAGGAACACCGGGGAGCTGTTTTTT. Complete variable domain (other parts from reference TRBV18 and TRBJ2-2): NAGVMQNPRHLVRRRGQEARLRCSPMKGHSHVYWYRQLPEEGLKFMVYLQKENIIDESGMPKERFSAEFPKEGPSILRIQQVVRGDSAAYFCASRKDSQRNTGELFFGEGSRLTVL.

The chain uses TRBV7-9 and TRBJ2-7, with D hard to call. This CDR3 is 14 amino acids long. The V and J ends lost 5 bases and 3 bases respectively, with 14 bases between them. Germline V CDR1 and CDR2: SEHNR, FQNEAQ (reference sequence). In nucleotides, the CDR3 is TGTGCCAGCAGCCCCCGAAACCCTAACTACGAGCAGTACTTC. This sequence encodes CASSPRNPNYEQYF.

The chain uses TRBV13 and TRBJ1-2; 10 bases are shared with TRBD1. After removal of 5 bases from V and 1 base from J, the junction contained 4 bases not matched to a gene. The CDR3 loop spans 15 amino acids. In germline, CDR1 is PRHDT, CDR2 FYEKMQ (reference sequence). CDR3: CASSPRDRGNYGYTF. The CDR3 DNA reads as TGTGCCAGCAGCCCGCGGGACAGGGGTAACTATGGCTACACCTTC.

The CDR3 region has the DNA TGTGCCAGCAGCCCCGTCCCAGCGAACACTGAAGCTTTCTTT. Translated, it gives CASSPVPANTEAFF. The rearrangement joins TRBV7-9 to TRBJ1-1; D remains unclear. This CDR3 is built from 14 residues. The germline V and J ends were trimmed by 5 bases and 1 base, with 11 bases remaining between them. Germline CDR1 is SEHNR and CDR2 is FQNEAQ (reference sequence).

The chain uses TRBV5-4 and TRBJ1-1; D gene unclear. The V end was cut by 4 bases, the J end by 3 bases, with 13 bases between. The CDR3 is 14 residues long. Germline loops: CDR1 SGHNT, CDR2 YYREEE (reference sequence). CDR3 DNA: TGTGCCAGCAGCAACCCCGGAGGAGACACTGAAGCTTTCTTT. Protein sequence: CASSNPGGDTEAFF.

CDR3 in DNA: TGTGCCAGCAGCAAAGGTTCGGGACTGGACGGGGACTTC. As protein: CASSKGSGLDGDF. The chain uses TRBV21-1 and TRBJ2-5; TRBD2, the D gene given by the table, was not confirmed from the DNA. TRBV21-1 counts as a pseudogene. The CDR3 length is 13 residues.

In its sample, this clone was seen once. The chain is built from TRBV2 and TRBJ2-7; 7 bases agree with TRBD1. V gave up 1 base and J gave up 6 bases; unmatched junction bases: 9. This CDR3 comprises 15 residues. Germline V gene lookup returns CDR1 SNHLY and CDR2 FYNNEI. This CDR3 reads CASSEGPGGFLEQYF. The CDR3 DNA reads as TGTGCCAGCAGTGAAGGTCCAGGGGGATTTCTCGAGCAGTACTTC.

The chain couples TRBV19 to TRBJ2-7; TRBD1 aligns across 9 bases. The CDR3 contains 15 residues. The V and J ends lost 2 bases and 3 bases, in that order; junction bases with no gene match: 5. The germline gives CDR1 LNHDA, CDR2 SQIVND (reference sequence). The CDR3: CASSIIGTGNYEQYF. CDR3 nucleotide sequence: TGTGCCAGTAGTATAATAGGGACAGGGAACTACGAGCAGTACTTC. Using reference TRBV19 and TRBJ2-7 for the parts outside the CDR3, the full variable domain is DGGITQSPKYLFRKEGQNVTLSCEQNLNHDAMYWYRQDPGQGLRLIYYSQIVNDFQKGDIAEGYSVSREKKESFPLTVTSAQKNPTAFYLCASSIIGTGNYEQYFGPGTRLTVT.

The gene calls are TRBV14 and TRBJ1-4, with TRBD1 matching 12 bases. V shed 4 bases and J 7 bases; nucleotides not matched to a gene: 10. Germline V gene sequence: CDR1 SGHDN, CDR2 FVKESK. The CDR3 length is 17 residues. In DNA form, the CDR3 reads TGTGCCAGCAGCCCGTTGCGGGACAGGGGGCTCGGTGAAAAACTGTTTTTT. Translation: CASSPLRDRGLGEKLFF.

Remarks on this clone: Different DNA sequences within this sample yield the same CDR3. The rearrangement joins TRBV9 to TRBJ1-1; D unresolved. The germline V and J ends were trimmed by 2 bases and 2 bases, with 7 bases remaining between them. The CDR3 covers 13 residues. The V gene's germline CDR1 is SGDLS and CDR2 YYNGEE. DNA of the CDR3: TGTGCCAGCAGCGTGGGGAGAAACACTGAAGCTTTCTTT. Residues: CASSVGRNTEAFF.